This is a list of T cell receptor beta chains from one sample in a study of blood T cells in healthy people across ages. TCRdb re-called the 5' RACE reads through MiXCR, storing one row per CDR3 protein. The table lists about 700,000 distinct CDR3 sequences, approximately 30% of them singletons. Sequencing was performed on blood. These receptors were obtained from a woman older than 75 in good health. Both conserved end residues are part of each CDR3. D genes are given only for firm matches. Some rows have no size entry. The others give once, few or many, or a class for an expanded clone.

cdr3_nt cdr3_aa d_call clone_size j_call v_call
TGTGCCAGCAGCCGGGGCATCAATGAGCAGTTCTTC CASSRGINEQFF NA many TRBJ2-1 TRBV6-1
TGTGCCAGCAGCTTACGGTCGGGCGATGGGCAGTTCTTC CASSLRSGDGQFF NA few TRBJ2-1 TRBV7-3
TGCAGTGCTAGAGATCCCCGGGGGGGGGATACGCAGTATTTT CSARDPRGGDTQYF TRBD2 NA TRBJ2-3 TRBV20-1
TGTGCCAGCAGTCCGGGACTAGCTACCTACGAGCAGTACTTC CASSPGLATYEQYF TRBD2 many TRBJ2-7 TRBV27
TGTGCCAGCAGCCCTGGACTAGCGGGGGTTGGTGAGCAGTTCTTC CASSPGLAGVGEQFF TRBD2 NA TRBJ2-1 TRBV7-9
TGTGCCAGCAGACGGGGCTTTTTAATGGGCAATCAGCCCCAGCATTTT CASRRGFLMGNQPQHF NA few TRBJ1-5 TRBV6-2/TRBV6-3
TGCGCCAGCAGCCATTACCATTCTCAGGGCTACGAGCAGTACTTC CASSHYHSQGYEQYF NA many TRBJ2-7 TRBV4-3
TGTGCCAGCAGCCTGGACAGGGGGCGATCGGATTATGGCCACACCTTC CASSLDRGRSDYGHTF TRBD1 few TRBJ1-2 TRBV7-9
TGCAGTGCTAGAGATGGAATAGCGGGGGCCCAAGAGACCCAGTACTTC CSARDGIAGAQETQYF TRBD2 many TRBJ2-5 TRBV20-1
TGCGCCAGCGGACAGGGGGCAGGTAATTCACCCCTCCACTTT CASGQGAGNSPLHF TRBD1 many TRBJ1-6 TRBV5-1
TGTGCCAGCAGTGAATACGCGGAGCAGTACTTC CASSEYAEQYF NA many TRBJ2-7 TRBV25-1
TGTGCCAGCAGTGTGGAACGGGGGGCTTATGGCTACACCTTC CASSVERGAYGYTF NA many TRBJ1-2 TRBV6-4
TGCGCCAGCAGCCCGGGACAGACTCTAAACTATGGCTACACCTTC CASSPGQTLNYGYTF TRBD1 many TRBJ1-2 TRBV5-1
TGTGCCAGCAGCCCCCGTAGCGGGAGGGCCAGAGATACGCAGTATTTT CASSPRSGRARDTQYF TRBD2 NA TRBJ2-3 TRBV11-2